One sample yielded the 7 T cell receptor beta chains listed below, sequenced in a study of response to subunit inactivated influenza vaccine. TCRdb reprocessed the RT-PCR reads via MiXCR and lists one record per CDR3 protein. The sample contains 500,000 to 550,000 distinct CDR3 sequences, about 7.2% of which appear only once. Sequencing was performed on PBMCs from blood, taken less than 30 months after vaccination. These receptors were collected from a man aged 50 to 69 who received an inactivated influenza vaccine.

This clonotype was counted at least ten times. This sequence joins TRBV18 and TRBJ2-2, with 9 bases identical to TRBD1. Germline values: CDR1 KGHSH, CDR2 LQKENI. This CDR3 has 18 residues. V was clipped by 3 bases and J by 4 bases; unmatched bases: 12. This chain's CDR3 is CASSPIALGQGTTGELFF. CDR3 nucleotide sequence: TGTGCCAGCTCACCCATCGCCCTAGGACAGGGGACCACCGGGGAGCTGTTTTTT. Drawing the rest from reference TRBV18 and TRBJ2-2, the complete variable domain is NAGVMQNPRHLVRRRGQEARLRCSPMKGHSHVYWYRQLPEEGLKFMVYLQKENIIDESGMPKERFSAEFPKEGPSILRIQQVVRGDSAAYFCASSPIALGQGTTGELFFGEGSRLTVL.

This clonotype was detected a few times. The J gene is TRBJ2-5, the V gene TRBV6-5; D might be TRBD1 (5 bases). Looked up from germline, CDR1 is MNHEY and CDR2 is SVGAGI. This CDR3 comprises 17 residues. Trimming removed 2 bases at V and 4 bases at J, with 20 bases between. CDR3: CASSYGSWLGDRETQYF. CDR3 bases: TGTGCCAGCAGTTACGGCTCGTGGCTAGGGGATCGAGAGACCCAGTACTTC.

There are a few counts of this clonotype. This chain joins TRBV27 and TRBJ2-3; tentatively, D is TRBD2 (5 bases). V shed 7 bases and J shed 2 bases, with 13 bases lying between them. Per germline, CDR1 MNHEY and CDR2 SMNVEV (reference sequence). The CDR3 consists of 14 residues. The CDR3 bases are TGTGCCAGCATGGCGAGGGCCGACACAGATACGCAGTATTTT. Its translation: CASMARADTDTQYF.

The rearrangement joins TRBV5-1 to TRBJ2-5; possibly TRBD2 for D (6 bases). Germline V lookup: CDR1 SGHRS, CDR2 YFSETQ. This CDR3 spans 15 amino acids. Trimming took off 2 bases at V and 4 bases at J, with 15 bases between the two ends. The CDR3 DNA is TGCGCCAGCAGCTTAAGGCCGCTGGGGGGAGAGACCCAGTACTTC. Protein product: CASSLRPLGGETQYF.

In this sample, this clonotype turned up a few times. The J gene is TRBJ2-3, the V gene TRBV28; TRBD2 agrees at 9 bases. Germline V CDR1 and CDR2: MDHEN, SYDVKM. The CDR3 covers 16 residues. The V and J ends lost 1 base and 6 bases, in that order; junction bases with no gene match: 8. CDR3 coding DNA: TGTGCCAGCAGTTTATTGAGTAGCGGGGGTGTCGATACGCAGTATTTT. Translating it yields CASSLLSSGGVDTQYF. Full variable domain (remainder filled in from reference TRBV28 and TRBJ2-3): DVKVTQSSRYLVKRTGEKVFLECVQDMDHENMFWYRQDPGLGLRLIYFSYDVKMKEKGDIPEGYSVSREKKERFSLILESASTNQTSMYLCASSLLSSGGVDTQYFGPGTRLTVL.

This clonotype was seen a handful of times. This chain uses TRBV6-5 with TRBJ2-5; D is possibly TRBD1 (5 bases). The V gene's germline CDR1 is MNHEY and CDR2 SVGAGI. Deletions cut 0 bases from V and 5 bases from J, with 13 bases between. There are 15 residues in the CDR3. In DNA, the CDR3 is TGTGCCAGCAGTTACTCGTCTGGGGCTAGGGAGACCCAGTACTTC. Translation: CASSYSSGARETQYF.

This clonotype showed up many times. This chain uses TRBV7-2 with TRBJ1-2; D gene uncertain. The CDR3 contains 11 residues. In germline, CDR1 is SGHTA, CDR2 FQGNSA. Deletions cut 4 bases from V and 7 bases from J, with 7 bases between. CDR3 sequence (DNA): TGTGCCAGCAGCTCGATTTCTGGCTACACCTTC. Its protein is CASSSISGYTF.